The count of the clone carrying this T cell receptor (beta chain) is one. The junction departs from the called germline gene at one end, perhaps through a read error. This same CDR3 is encoded by further DNA sequences in the sample. The method was immunoSEQ multiplex PCR; TCRdb's version includes in-frame clones alone and lacks a portion of them. The table shows approximately 20,000 clones, with around 84% occurring only once. The data were taken from a study of T cells in localized non-small cell lung cancer. The input for sequencing was peripheral blood, taken before any cancer treatment. This receptor was obtained from a man aged 35 to 69 with stage I lung adenocarcinoma.

CDR3 residues: CASSSTGTEHGYTF. CDR3 DNA: TGTGCCAGCAGTTCAACCGGGACAGAACATGGCTACACCTTT. V gene TRBV28 combines with J gene TRBJ1-2; the match to TRBD1 covers 7 bases. This CDR3 has 14 residues. Germline V CDR1 and CDR2: MDHEN, SYDVKM.